The 21 T cell receptor beta chains in this list originate from one sample, sequenced in a study of spatial heterogeneity in lung cancer (dated by TCRdb to the late 2010s). Study-wide findings and limitations: The tumor nonsynonymous mutation count correlated with the number of expanded intratumoral alpha and beta TCRs.

Interpreted using the paper, the time point label stands for: sample taken at primary tumor resection. For these receptors, no antigen is known. Library construction relied on 5' RACE. Sequenced on a NextSeq 500. TCRdb reprocessed the public reads (quality trimming at Q25 with fastp, clone calling with MiXCR) and kept in-frame beta chains. Rows are unified per CDR3 protein, each entry keeping the most common DNA and genes. For this sample there are under 15,000 distinct CDR3 sequences; approximately 4.5% appear just once. Approximately 20% of the sample is taken by the ten largest. Sample: lung tumor tissue, taken at surgery. These receptor sequences come from a female donor with early-stage non-small cell lung cancer.

This clonotype has at least ten counts. The library was designed around alpha chains, so this beta chain is a stray read whose abundance carries little weight. This rearrangement joins TRBV7-2 to TRBJ2-7; no reliable D call. CDR3 length equals 11 residues. The V gene lost 5 bases and the J gene lost 7 bases, with 9 bases spanning the gap. Per germline, CDR1 SGHTA and CDR2 FQGNSA. The CDR3 DNA reads TGTGCCAGCAGCGAGAGAAGGGAGCAGTACTTC. Its protein is CASSERREQYF.

The sample holds a few counts of this clonotype. The library was designed around alpha chains, so this beta chain is a stray read whose abundance carries little weight. The rearrangement uses TRBV24-1 and TRBJ1-2, with no clear D. The CDR3 sequence is 13 residues long. Germline V gene sequence: CDR1 KGHDR, CDR2 SFDVKD. V was cut by 5 bases and J by 2 bases, with 8 bases left in between. This CDR3 is CATSVGKNYGYTF. Written as DNA, the CDR3 is TGTGCCACCAGTGTAGGGAAGAACTATGGCTACACCTTC.

For this clonotype: Since the library was made to target alpha chains, this beta chain is a stray read and its abundance is not meaningful. The chain employs TRBV4-3 and TRBJ2-5, with D maybe TRBD2 (7 bases). Trimming stripped 1 base from V and 4 bases from J, with 10 bases between. Germline V gene lookup returns CDR1 LGHNA and CDR2 YSLEER. The CDR3 has 14 amino acids. This chain's CDR3 is CASSQGGGRETQYF. In DNA, the CDR3 is TGCGCCAGCAGCCAAGGGGGGGGCCGAGAGACCCAGTACTTC.

This clonotype was seen many times. This beta chain is an unintended read in a library built for alpha chains; its size means little. V usage is TRBV5-4 and J usage is TRBJ2-1; D may be TRBD1 (5 bases). Looked up from germline, CDR1 is SGHNT and CDR2 is YYREEE (reference sequence). The CDR3 spans 12 residues. V was trimmed by 0 bases and J by 10 bases, leaving 8 bases between them. For the CDR3, the DNA is TGTGCCAGCAGCTTGGCCAACAGGGAGCAGTTCTTC. It codes for CASSLANREQFF.

This clonotype occurred many times. In a library made to pick up alpha chains, this beta chain is a stray read with a size that means little. V usage is TRBV5-6 and J usage is TRBJ2-7; D ambiguous. Germline CDR1 and CDR2: SGHDT and YYEEEE. Trimming left V 0 bases short and J 0 bases short, with 7 bases between. This CDR3 has 14 amino acids. The DNA of the CDR3 is TGTGCCAGCAGCTTGGGGTCCCTCTCCTACGAGCAGTACTTC. This encodes CASSLGSLSYEQYF.

This clonotype was recorded a few times. This beta chain is off target for a library built for alpha chains, so its abundance means little. J is TRBJ2-3 and V is TRBV12-3 or TRBV12-4; 9 bases fit TRBD2. The CDR3 sequence is 17 residues long. Losses at the gene ends were 0 bases for V and 3 bases for J; bases not matched to a gene: 7. The CDR3 DNA is TGTGCCAGCAGTTTAGCGCTAACTAGCGGGCTGACAGATACGCAGTATTTT. Amino acids: CASSLALTSGLTDTQYF.

This clonotype came up many times. Because this beta chain is a stray read in a library intended to capture alpha chains, its abundance should not be given much weight. The V and J genes are TRBV7-8 and TRBJ2-1; D is perhaps TRBD2 (5 bases). CDR3 size: 14 residues. Germline V gives CDR1 SGHVS, CDR2 FQNEAQ. V was pared by 3 bases and J by 3 bases, with 9 bases between. Here the CDR3 DNA reads TGTGCCAGCAGCTTGCTAGCAGGCTACAATGAGCAGTTCTTC. This gives the protein CASSLLAGYNEQFF.

The table lists this clonotype with many counts. The library was built for alpha chains, so this beta chain is an off-target read and its size means little. CDR3 coding DNA: TGCAGTGCTAGAGCGGGGGGGAGCTCTGGAAACACCATATATTTT. It is translated as CSARAGGSSGNTIYF. This chain links TRBV20-1 with TRBJ1-3; TRBD1 might be the D (5 bases). The V and J ends lost 1 base and 0 bases respectively, with 10 bases between them. The CDR3 runs to 15 residues. Germline CDR1 DFQATT, CDR2 SNEGSKA (reference sequence).

This clonotype was counted at least ten times. The size of this beta chain means little, since it is a stray read in a library made for alpha chains. The J gene is TRBJ2-5, the V gene TRBV10-2, with unresolved D. CDR3 length: 12 amino acids. Germline lookup yields CDR1 WSHSY and CDR2 SAAADI. The V end lost 10 bases, the J end lost 5 bases, and 14 bases lay between the germline ends. The CDR3 loop reads CATKGGSETQYF. The CDR3 DNA sequence: TGCGCCACCAAGGGTGGATCGGAGACCCAGTACTTC.

This clonotype was detected ten times or more. The library was prepared for alpha chains; this beta chain is a stray read, so its frequency means little. J is TRBJ2-1 and V is TRBV20-1; TRBD2 matches 7 bases. The length of the CDR3 is 15 residues. With V trimmed by 0 bases and J by 12 bases, 14 bases remained unmatched. The V gene's germline CDR1 is DFQATT and CDR2 SNEGSKA (reference sequence). CDR3 bases: TGCAGTGCTAGAGATCGGTGGACTAGTGGATTCAGGCAGTTCTTC. Its translation: CSARDRWTSGFRQFF.

This clonotype was picked up many times. The library was designed around alpha chains, so this beta chain is a stray read whose abundance carries little weight. The gene calls are TRBV24-1 and TRBJ2-2, with 7 nucleotides matching TRBD1. CDR3 size: 15 residues. After removal of 7 bases from V and 1 base from J, the junction contained 5 bases not matched to a gene. Germline loops: CDR1 KGHDR, CDR2 SFDVKD. CDR3 DNA sequence: TGTGCCACCAGCCGGACAGGACGGAACACCGGGGAGCTGTTTTTT. This translates into CATSRTGRNTGELFF.

This clonotype has at least ten counts. This beta chain is an unintended read in a library built for alpha chains; its size means little. The chain couples TRBV29-1 to TRBJ2-5; D is undetermined. This CDR3 has 15 amino acids. Germline V gene data show CDR1 as SQVTM and CDR2 as ANQGSEA. The ends were cut back, 4 bases at V and 2 bases at J, with 17 bases in the middle. The CDR3 coding sequence is TGCAGCGTTGTGGGGATCCAGCGCTCGCAAGAGACCCAGTACTTC. Translation gives CSVVGIQRSQETQYF.

This clonotype was observed many times. This beta chain is a stray sequence in a library constructed for alpha chains; its clone size is not meaningful. This chain links TRBV12-3 or TRBV12-4 with TRBJ1-1; no firm D call. The CDR3 is made up of 14 amino acids. V was pared by 3 bases and J by 0 bases, with 8 bases between. The CDR3 is CASSLMEMNTEAFF. Here the CDR3 DNA reads TGTGCCAGCAGTTTGATGGAGATGAACACTGAAGCTTTCTTT.

This clonotype was recorded many times. This beta chain was picked up by a library intended for alpha chains and is off target, so its count carries little meaning. The chain uses TRBV28 and TRBJ1-5, with TRBD1 as a possible D gene (5 bases). This CDR3 spans 14 amino acids. The germline V gene has CDR1 MDHEN and CDR2 SYDVKM. Trimming cost V 4 bases and J 3 bases, with 10 bases left between them. CDR3 sequence: CASSYGQYNQPQHF. The CDR3 region has the DNA TGTGCCAGCAGTTATGGACAATACAATCAGCCCCAGCATTTT.

This clonotype has just a few counts. This beta chain is a stray read from a library made for alpha chains; its abundance is not meaningful. This rearrangement joins TRBV2 to TRBJ2-7, with TRBD2 as a possible D gene (5 bases). Trimming cost V 5 bases and J 4 bases, with 9 bases left between them. CDR1 SNHLY and CDR2 FYNNEI come from the germline V gene. This CDR3 is built from 12 residues. Here the CDR3 reads CASSNGGYEQYF. CDR3 sequence (DNA): TGTGCCAGCAGTAACGGAGGTTACGAGCAGTACTTC.

This clonotype was recorded many times. The library was prepared for alpha chains; this beta chain is a stray read, so its frequency means little. The chain employs TRBV5-6 and TRBJ1-5; no definite D call. The ends were cut back, 0 bases at V and 7 bases at J, with 5 bases in the middle. Germline V gene sequence: CDR1 SGHDT, CDR2 YYEEEE. The CDR3 spans 12 residues. The CDR3 DNA sequence: TGTGCCAGCAGCTTGGGGGAGCAGCCCCAGCATTTT. Translating it yields CASSLGEQPQHF.

This clonotype came up many times. This beta chain was picked up by a library intended for alpha chains and is off target, so its count carries little meaning. The chain employs TRBV20-1 and TRBJ2-3, with TRBD2 matching over 7 bases. The CDR3 is made up of 14 amino acids. The junction had 6 bases not matched to a gene; V was cut back by 1 base and J by 5 bases. Germline CDR1 DFQATT, CDR2 SNEGSKA (reference sequence). In DNA, the CDR3 is TGCAGTGCTAGAGGGTCGCGGGGGTTAGATACGCAGTATTTT. Amino acids: CSARGSRGLDTQYF.

At least ten counts were recorded for this clonotype. This beta chain is a stray sequence in a library constructed for alpha chains; its clone size is not meaningful. The V call is TRBV28, the J call TRBJ1-4; TRBD1 matches 8 bases. The CDR3 covers 13 residues. Germline V gene data show CDR1 as MDHEN and CDR2 as SYDVKM. Unmatched junction bases numbered 6, after V lost 10 bases and J lost 5 bases. The CDR3 DNA follows: TGTGCCAACCAGGACAGGGACAATGAAAAACTGTTTTTT. Protein: CANQDRDNEKLFF.

A remark on this clonotype: For a library built for alpha chains, this beta chain is a stray read; little rests on its size. The V and J genes are TRBV12-3 or TRBV12-4 and TRBJ2-5, with D possibly being TRBD2 (6 bases). The V end lost 3 bases, the J end lost 7 bases, and 12 bases lay between the germline ends. This CDR3 has 13 amino acids. The CDR3 reads CASSLGLKGTQYF. The CDR3 DNA reads TGTGCCAGCAGTTTGGGACTCAAGGGGACCCAGTACTTC.

This clonotype was seen a handful of times. This beta chain is off target for a library built for alpha chains, so its abundance means little. The chain carries TRBV24-1 and TRBJ1-5, with 10 bases matching TRBD1. The germline CDR1 and CDR2 sequences are KGHDR and SFDVKD. J lost 4 bases, V lost 7 bases, and 6 bases had no gene match. This CDR3 is 15 amino acids long. DNA for the CDR3: TGTGCCACCAGCGAGGGACAGGGGCTTAATCAGCCCCAGCATTTT. It specifies CATSEGQGLNQPQHF.

This clonotype has a count of ten or more. The library was designed around alpha chains, so this beta chain is a stray read whose abundance carries little weight. V and J are TRBV5-6 and TRBJ2-1, with D possibly being TRBD2 (6 bases). The CDR3 consists of 15 residues. Germline V gene sequence: CDR1 SGHDT, CDR2 YYEEEE. The V gene lost 2 bases and the J gene lost 4 bases, with 13 bases spanning the gap. CDR3: CASSFNGGGYNEQFF. In DNA form, the CDR3 reads TGTGCCAGCAGCTTTAACGGGGGTGGTTACAATGAGCAGTTCTTC.